The next 23 T cell receptor beta chains were all read from a single sample in a study of blood T cell repertoires in COVID-19. Data came from immunoSEQ multiplex PCR; TCRdb stores just in-frame clones and leaves some out. Among about 160,000 clones, approximately 85% were seen once, and the ten largest hold more than 7%. Sequenced input: peripheral blood. The receptors come from a woman aged 60-75 years with COVID-19, enrolled during active disease.

Only a few counts were recorded for this clone. The rearrangement joins TRBV2 to TRBJ2-5; the match to TRBD1 covers 8 bases. Germline lookup yields CDR1 SNHLY and CDR2 FYNNEI. With V trimmed by 5 bases and J by 2 bases, 7 bases remained unmatched. The CDR3 is 15 residues long. CDR3 nucleotides: TGTGCCAGCAGTAAGGACAGGGCCCTACAAGAGACCCAGTACTTC. Residues: CASSKDRALQETQYF.

J is TRBJ1-1 and V is TRBV5-8; D gene ambiguous. CDR1 SGHTS and CDR2 YDEGEE come from the germline V gene. V was trimmed by 1 base and J by 1 base, leaving 5 bases between them. This CDR3 is built from 13 residues. The chain's CDR3 is CASSLSKNTEAFF. The CDR3, as DNA: TGTGCCAGCAGCTTGTCCAAGAACACTGAAGCTTTCTTT.

The chain has TRBV6-2 or TRBV6-3 and TRBJ1-1; no clear D gene. V was pared by 2 bases and J by 1 base, with 5 bases between. The CDR3 has 13 amino acids. Germline assignment: CDR1 MNHEY and CDR2 SVGEGT. CDR3 region: CASSYPRNTEAFF. The CDR3 DNA reads TGTGCCAGCAGTTACCCTAGGAACACTGAAGCTTTCTTT.

There are a few counts of this clone. The chain recombines TRBV19 with TRBJ2-5; TRBD2 aligns across 7 bases. Trimming removed 3 bases from V and 2 bases from J; junction bases left unmatched: 18. Per germline, CDR1 LNHDA and CDR2 SQIVND (reference sequence). The CDR3 loop spans 19 amino acids. The CDR3 loop is CASSIFPISLAEGQETQYF. CDR3 bases: TGTGCCAGTAGTATCTTCCCAATTTCCCTAGCGGAGGGTCAAGAGACCCAGTACTTC. Full variable domain (remainder filled in from reference TRBV19 and TRBJ2-5): DGGITQSPKYLFRKEGQNVTLSCEQNLNHDAMYWYRQDPGQGLRLIYYSQIVNDFQKGDIAEGYSVSREKKESFPLTVTSAQKNPTAFYLCASSIFPISLAEGQETQYFGPGTRLLVL.

J is TRBJ1-6 and V is TRBV23-1, with 9 bases lining up with TRBD1. TRBV23-1 is noted as an ORF with a role that remains uncertain. CDR3 length equals 16 residues. CDR3 in amino acids: CGTYPGGQGYNSPLHF. DNA for the CDR3: TGCGGAACCTACCCCGGAGGACAGGGGTATAATTCACCCCTCCACTTT.

This chain connects TRBV7-2 to TRBJ2-7; tentatively, D is TRBD1 (6 bases). The CDR3 loop spans 19 amino acids. V was shortened by 6 bases and J by 2 bases, with 29 bases between the two germline ends. CDR1 and CDR2 (germline): SGHTA, FQGNSA. This chain's CDR3 is CASSFRDTKGLARAYEQYF. In nucleotides, the CDR3 is TGTGCCAGCAGTTTCCGGGACACGAAAGGGCTGGCACGGGCCTACGAGCAGTACTTC.

A remark on this clone: The junction and the germline gene differ at one end; a read error may be behind it. Other DNA sequences in this specimen translate into the identical CDR3. The rearrangement joins TRBV5-1 to TRBJ1-6; 10 nucleotides line up with TRBD1. This CDR3 is built from 15 residues. Germline assignment: CDR1 SGHRS and CDR2 YFSETQ. For the CDR3, the DNA is TGCGCCAGCAGCGGGGGACAGGGGAAGATCTCACCCCTCCATTTT. It translates to CASSGGQGKISPLHF.

The J gene is TRBJ2-7, the V gene TRBV10-1, with no clear D. Germline CDR1 WNHNN, CDR2 SYGVQD (reference sequence). The ends were cut back, 3 bases at V and 4 bases at J, with 16 bases in the middle. The CDR3 is 15 residues long. Here the CDR3 reads CASSDPPSGCYEQYF. In DNA form, the CDR3 reads TGCGCCAGCAGTGATCCCCCGTCCGGGTGTTACGAGCAGTACTTC.

The genes are TRBV28 and TRBJ2-3, with 10 bases identical to TRBD2. CDR1 and CDR2 (germline): MDHEN, SYDVKM. The CDR3 loop spans 16 amino acids. V was pared by 3 bases and J by 5 bases, with 8 bases of the junction left unmatched. DNA for the CDR3: TGTGCCAGCAGTTTTCAAGCGGGGGGGCGGGTAGATACGCAGTATTTT. Amino acid sequence: CASSFQAGGRVDTQYF.

The chain joins TRBV12-3 or TRBV12-4 to TRBJ1-6; 7 bases match TRBD1. The CDR3 consists of 12 residues. The trim removed 6 bases at V and 9 bases at J, leaving 2 bases unmatched. CDR3 DNA sequence: TGTGCCAGCAGGCAGGGGGGTTCACCCCTCCACTTT. Its translation is CASRQGGSPLHF.

This clone was seen more than once but under ten times. The chain couples TRBV19 to TRBJ1-5; D ambiguous. Germline V CDR1 and CDR2: LNHDA, SQIVND (reference sequence). This CDR3 comprises 15 residues. V lost 2 bases to trimming and J lost 5 bases, with 13 bases between them. The CDR3 reads CASSISILNHQPQHF. As DNA, the CDR3 is TGTGCCAGTAGTATAAGCATCCTGAACCATCAGCCCCAGCATTTT.

This clone occurred a few times. The chain uses TRBV30 and TRBJ2-7; weak D call: TRBD1 (6 bases). Trimming took off 0 bases at V and 2 bases at J, with 17 bases between the two ends. There are 16 residues in the CDR3. Germline CDR1 is GTSNPN and CDR2 is SVGIG (reference sequence). CDR3 residues: CAWSVLGPGEPYEQYF. The CDR3 DNA reads as TGTGCCTGGAGTGTACTTGGGCCAGGGGAACCCTACGAGCAGTACTTC.

The J gene is TRBJ1-3, the V gene TRBV5-5, with no clear D. The V gene's germline CDR1 is SGHKS and CDR2 YYEKEE (reference sequence). V lost 2 bases and J lost 1, with 7 bases in between. The CDR3 is made up of 14 amino acids. CDR3 sequence reads: CASSFTDSGNTIYF. The DNA for the CDR3 is TGTGCCAGCAGCTTTACAGATTCTGGAAACACCATATATTTT.

V and J are TRBV7-8 and TRBJ1-2, with D tentatively TRBD1 (6 bases). V gave up 5 bases and J gave up 4 bases, with 14 bases separating them. The germline CDR1 and CDR2 sequences are SGHVS and FQNEAQ. CDR3 length: 14 residues. The CDR3 DNA sequence: TGTGCCAGCAGCCCAAGGACAGTGAGCTATGGCTACACCTTC. Protein product: CASSPRTVSYGYTF. Full variable domain (outside the CDR3, taken from reference TRBV7-8 and TRBJ1-2): GAGVSQSPRYKVAKRGQDVALRCDPISGHVSLFWYQQALGQGPEFLTYFQNEAQLDKSGLPSDRFFAERPEGSVSTLKIQRTQQEDSAVYLCASSPRTVSYGYTFGSGTRLTVV.

This clone was detected once. The J gene is TRBJ1-4, the V gene TRBV18; no definite D call. This CDR3 comprises 14 residues. Germline V gene data show CDR1 as KGHSH and CDR2 as LQKENI. With 2 bases removed from V and 5 bases from J, the gap between germline ends came to 9 bases. The CDR3: CASSPIPRNEKLFF. In nucleotides, the CDR3 is TGTGCCAGCTCACCAATTCCCCGGAATGAAAAACTGTTTTTT. The complete variable domain, with remaining parts taken from reference TRBV18 and TRBJ1-4, reads NAGVMQNPRHLVRRRGQEARLRCSPMKGHSHVYWYRQLPEEGLKFMVYLQKENIIDESGMPKERFSAEFPKEGPSILRIQQVVRGDSAAYFCASSPIPRNEKLFFGSGTQLSVL.

The chain joins TRBV29-1 to TRBJ2-5; 9 bases line up with TRBD1. The CDR3 is made up of 13 amino acids. V lost 7 bases, J lost 3 bases, and 6 bases stayed unmatched. Germline CDR1 and CDR2: SQVTM and ANQGSEA. Here the CDR3 DNA reads TGCAGCGCCGGGGACAGGGCGAAAGAGACCCAGTACTTC. Translated, it gives CSAGDRAKETQYF.

The sample holds a few counts of this clone. The rearrangement links TRBV7-2 to TRBJ2-5, with D possibly being TRBD2 (5 bases). The germline V and J ends were trimmed by 2 bases and 4 bases, with 11 bases remaining between them. The CDR3 spans 14 residues. Germline V CDR1 and CDR2: SGHTA, FQGNSA. CDR3 residues: CASSLWLAGETQYF. For the CDR3, the DNA is TGTGCCAGCAGCTTATGGCTGGCGGGAGAGACCCAGTACTTC.

The chain uses TRBV5-5 and TRBJ1-5; perhaps TRBD1 as D (6 bases). V was shortened by 1 base and J by 2 bases, with 10 bases between the two germline ends. Per the germline V gene, CDR1 is SGHKS and CDR2 is YYEKEE (reference sequence). CDR3 length: 15 residues. The CDR3 nucleotides read TGTGCCAGCAGCTTGAGGGGGGGAGGCAATCAGCCCCAGCATTTT. Residues: CASSLRGGGNQPQHF. The full variable domain, in which reference TRBV5-5 and TRBJ1-5 provide the parts outside the CDR3, is DAGVTQSPTHLIKTRGQQVTLRCSPISGHKSVSWYQQVLGQGPQFIFQYYEKEERGRGNFPDRFSARQFPNYSSELNVNALLLGDSALYLCASSLRGGGNQPQHFGDGTRLSIL.

The gene calls are TRBV3-1 (or the pseudogene TRBV3-2) and TRBJ1-4; 9 bases are a match to TRBD1. Looked up from germline, CDR1 is LGHDT and CDR2 is YNNKEL (reference sequence). The CDR3 contains 15 residues. V lost 4 bases and J lost 7; bases outside the gene matches: 7. Here the CDR3 reads CASSLRTGASEKLFF. In nucleotides, the CDR3 is TGTGCCAGCAGCCTCCGGACAGGGGCTTCTGAAAAACTGTTTTTT.

The rearrangement joins TRBV4-1 to TRBJ2-3; 12 nucleotides agree with TRBD2. CDR1 MGHRA and CDR2 YSYEKL come from the germline V gene. This CDR3 comprises 18 residues. With V trimmed by 3 bases and J by 4 bases, 11 bases remained unmatched. The CDR3 loop is CASSQASGGAGGADTQYF. CDR3 nucleotides: TGCGCCAGCAGCCAGGCTAGCGGGGGGGCCGGTGGGGCAGATACGCAGTATTTT.

The V gene is TRBV14, the J gene TRBJ1-2; TRBD1 might be the D (5 bases). The V and J ends lost 0 bases and 4 bases respectively, with 12 bases between them. The CDR3 consists of 15 residues. Germline V gene sequence: CDR1 SGHDN, CDR2 FVKESK. CDR3 region: CASSQDLRTSYGYTF. CDR3 in DNA: TGTGCCAGCAGCCAAGATCTCCGGACAAGCTATGGCTACACCTTC.

This clone was seen a single time. This chain connects TRBV5-1 to TRBJ2-2; 7 bases are a match to TRBD1. Germline V gene data show CDR1 as SGHRS and CDR2 as YFSETQ. The CDR3 covers 16 residues. Germline trimming cut 4 bases from V and 1 base from J; bases unmatched to any gene: 7. The CDR3 nucleotides are TGCGCCAGCAGCATCTTATCAGGGGGGAACACCGGGGAGCTGTTTTTT. It encodes CASSILSGGNTGELFF.

V gene TRBV27 combines with J gene TRBJ1-4; TRBD1 might be the D (6 bases). The germline CDR1 and CDR2 sequences are MNHEY and SMNVEV (reference sequence). This CDR3 is built from 18 residues. Trimming left V 4 bases short and J 0 bases short, with 18 bases between. CDR3 protein: CASSSRQQGSATNEKLFF. The CDR3 DNA is TGTGCCAGCAGTTCCCGACAACAGGGCTCTGCAACTAATGAAAAACTGTTTTTT.